The 20 T cell receptor beta chains below come from one sample, sequenced in a study of T cell responses to AZD1222 COVID-19 vaccine. Clones were sequenced by immunoSEQ multiplex PCR, and TCRdb holds only the in-frame ones, with some missing. The table includes fewer than 180,000 clones, about 93% detected once. The sequencing here drew on peripheral blood, taken 28 days after the second AZD1222 dose. The source of these receptors is an adult who received the AZD1222 COVID-19 vaccine.

This chain's CDR3 is CASSLGGISNYGYTF. The CDR3 DNA reads as TGTGCCAGCAGTTTAGGGGGAATCTCTAACTATGGCTACACCTTC. This chain links TRBV28 with TRBJ1-2; maybe TRBD1 (5 bases). V dropped 2 bases and J dropped 0 bases, with 10 bases sitting between them. The germline gives CDR1 MDHEN, CDR2 SYDVKM. This CDR3 has 15 amino acids.

The chain combines TRBV19 with TRBJ2-7; a weak D match, TRBD2 (6 bases). Trimming took off 5 bases at V and 6 bases at J, with 23 bases between the two ends. The CDR3 sequence is 16 residues long. The germline gives CDR1 LNHDA, CDR2 SQIVND (reference sequence). The CDR3 loop is CASSGTLNPVGGEQYF. The DNA of the CDR3 is TGTGCCAGTAGTGGGACCCTGAACCCAGTGGGGGGCGAGCAGTACTTC. The full variable domain, its missing parts supplied by reference TRBV19 and TRBJ2-7, is DGGITQSPKYLFRKEGQNVTLSCEQNLNHDAMYWYRQDPGQGLRLIYYSQIVNDFQKGDIAEGYSVSREKKESFPLTVTSAQKNPTAFYLCASSGTLNPVGGEQYFGPGTRLTVT.

This clone was counted once. The genes are TRBV5-1 and TRBJ2-3; no reliable D call. V lost 10 bases and J 1 base, leaving 13 bases between the germline ends. The germline gives CDR1 SGHRS, CDR2 YFSETQ. This CDR3 comprises 13 residues. CDR3 sequence reads: CASFGSGTDTQYF. The CDR3 DNA reads TGCGCCTCTTTCGGAAGCGGCACAGATACGCAGTATTTT. The full variable domain, its missing parts supplied by reference TRBV5-1 and TRBJ2-3, is KAGVTQTPRYLIKTRGQQVTLSCSPISGHRSVSWYQQTPGQGLQFLFEYFSETQRNKGNFPGRFSGRQFSNSRSEMNVSTLELGDSALYLCASFGSGTDTQYFGPGTRLTVL.

This chain uses TRBV9 with TRBJ2-1; 10 bases agree with TRBD2. CDR1 is SGDLS, CDR2 YYNGEE, per germline. The CDR3 contains 16 residues. The V segment lost 0 bases and the J segment 12 bases; nucleotides outside the gene matches: 12. As DNA, the CDR3 is TGTGCCAGCAGCGTAGCGGTAGCGGGAGGAGGGTTTGGGCAGTTCTTC. Its translation: CASSVAVAGGGFGQFF.

This rearrangement joins TRBV13 to TRBJ2-7; D is uncertain. In germline, CDR1 is PRHDT, CDR2 FYEKMQ (reference sequence). Trimming shortened V by 5 bases and J by 7 bases, and 15 bases separated the two germline ends. There are 13 residues in the CDR3. The CDR3 DNA is TGTGCCAGCAGCCTAAACACCGCCTGGGAGCAGTACTTC. Translation gives CASSLNTAWEQYF.

This clone was seen a single time. This rearrangement joins TRBV3-1 (or the pseudogene TRBV3-2) to TRBJ1-3; D is ambiguous. Trimming removed 7 bases at V and 3 bases at J, with 7 bases between. The CDR3 covers 12 residues. Germline values: CDR1 LGHDT, CDR2 YNNKEL (reference sequence). For the CDR3, the DNA is TGTGCCAGCAATGTGGATGGAAACACCATATATTTT. Its translation: CASNVDGNTIYF.

The chain links TRBV29-1 to TRBJ2-1; 9 bases map to TRBD2. The CDR3 length is 15 residues. The trim removed 5 bases at V and 7 bases at J, leaving 12 bases unmatched. Germline CDR1 SQVTM, CDR2 ANQGSEA. The CDR3 DNA reads as TGCAGCGTTTTCGGCCCTAGCGGGATAATAAATGAGCAGTTCTTC. It specifies CSVFGPSGIINEQFF.

As concerns this clone: Within the sample, other DNA sequences also encode this same CDR3. The chain recombines TRBV6-5 with TRBJ1-1; D not resolved. Between the trimmed V and J ends, which lost 8 bases and 1 base, there was a span of 11 bases. Germline values: CDR1 MNHEY, CDR2 SVGAGI. CDR3 length: 13 residues. This CDR3 is CASSRGRNTEAFF. The CDR3 nucleotides are TGTGCCAGCTCACGCGGGAGGAACACTGAAGCTTTCTTT.

V is TRBV7-2 and J is TRBJ2-4; 8 nucleotides line up with TRBD2. CDR3 length: 16 residues. V lost 2 bases to trimming and J lost 5 bases; unmatched junction nucleotides: 8. CDR1 and CDR2 from the germline V gene are SGHTA and FQGNSA. CDR3 protein: CASSLSGGGPQNIQYF. The DNA of the CDR3 is TGTGCCAGCAGCTTATCCGGGGGGGGGCCCCAAAACATTCAGTACTTC.

The chain joins TRBV6-6 to TRBJ2-1; 10 nucleotides agree with TRBD2. The germline gives CDR1 MNHNY, CDR2 SVGAGI (reference sequence). CDR3 size: 19 residues. V was clipped by 5 bases and J by 0 bases; unmatched bases: 13. CDR3 sequence (DNA): TGTGCCAGCAGTCCGGGGAGGACTAGCGGTTCGAGCTCCTACAATGAGCAGTTCTTC. Its translation: CASSPGRTSGSSSYNEQFF.

A few counts support this clone. The rearrangement joins TRBV19 to TRBJ1-5; no reliable D call. Germline CDR1 reads LNHDA; CDR2 reads SQIVND (reference sequence). Trimming stripped 5 bases from V and 5 bases from J, with 10 bases between. The CDR3 has 13 residues. CDR3 residues: CASSVEGHQPQHF. The CDR3 DNA is TGTGCCAGTAGTGTTGAGGGCCATCAGCCCCAGCATTTT. The full variable domain, its missing parts supplied by reference TRBV19 and TRBJ1-5, is DGGITQSPKYLFRKEGQNVTLSCEQNLNHDAMYWYRQDPGQGLRLIYYSQIVNDFQKGDIAEGYSVSREKKESFPLTVTSAQKNPTAFYLCASSVEGHQPQHFGDGTRLSIL.

The V call is TRBV19, the J call TRBJ2-2, with unresolved D. This CDR3 has 11 residues. Per germline, CDR1 LNHDA and CDR2 SQIVND (reference sequence). The ends were cut back, 3 bases at V and 7 bases at J, with 3 bases in the middle. CDR3 residues: CASSIYGELFF. CDR3 in DNA: TGTGCCAGTAGTATTTACGGGGAGCTGTTTTTT.

The V gene is TRBV18, the J gene TRBJ1-1; D perhaps matches TRBD1 (6 bases). Germline loops: CDR1 KGHSH, CDR2 LQKENI. The length of the CDR3 is 15 residues. The V end lost 3 bases, the J end lost 11 bases, and 22 bases lay between the germline ends. The chain's CDR3 is CASSPGHPFQTGAFF. CDR3 bases: TGTGCCAGCTCACCGGGACACCCTTTTCAAACAGGGGCTTTCTTT.

This chain joins TRBV4-1 and TRBJ2-2; D gene unclear. Trimming removed 0 bases from V and 1 base from J, with 6 bases in between. The CDR3 spans 15 residues. CDR1 MGHRA and CDR2 YSYEKL come from the germline V gene. CDR3 in amino acids: CASSQDTGNTGELFF. As DNA, the CDR3 is TGCGCCAGCAGCCAAGATACGGGGAACACCGGGGAGCTGTTTTTT.

The V and J genes are TRBV5-1 and TRBJ2-3, with TRBD2 matching over 8 bases. V trimming: 0 bases; J trimming: 3 bases; junction bases outside the gene matches: 9. The CDR3 runs to 17 residues. Germline V gives CDR1 SGHRS, CDR2 YFSETQ. CDR3 amino acids: CASSLEVAGGGTDTQYF. CDR3 nucleotide sequence: TGCGCCAGCAGCTTGGAAGTGGCGGGAGGTGGAACAGATACGCAGTATTTT. The full variable domain, with the rest looked up from reference TRBV5-1 and TRBJ2-3, is KAGVTQTPRYLIKTRGQQVTLSCSPISGHRSVSWYQQTPGQGLQFLFEYFSETQRNKGNFPGRFSGRQFSNSRSEMNVSTLELGDSALYLCASSLEVAGGGTDTQYFGPGTRLTVL.

The chain recombines TRBV27 with TRBJ2-7, with D possibly being TRBD2 (5 bases). The V end was cut by 5 bases, the J end by 3 bases, with 14 bases between. This CDR3 comprises 14 residues. Germline V CDR1 and CDR2: MNHEY, SMNVEV (reference sequence). For the CDR3, the DNA is TGTGCCAGCAGTCCCTCCCCTCGGGGCTACGAGCAGTACTTC. Amino acid sequence: CASSPSPRGYEQYF.

In nucleotides, the CDR3 is TGCGCCAGCAGCTTGGAGGCGGCCTACGAGCAGTACTTC. This translates into CASSLEAAYEQYF. The rearrangement uses TRBV5-1 and TRBJ2-7, with D hard to call. The V end lost 0 bases, the J end lost 2 bases, and 6 bases lay between the germline ends. This CDR3 comprises 13 residues. CDR1 is SGHRS, CDR2 YFSETQ, per germline.

V usage is TRBV12-1 and J usage is TRBJ2-2; the D call of TRBD2 is as the table states it, not checked on the DNA. TRBV12-1 is a pseudogene locus. This CDR3 is built from 15 residues. In DNA form, the CDR3 reads TGTGCCAGCAGCTTTTGCGGTCCGAACACCGGGGAGCTGTTTTTT. As protein: CASSFCGPNTGELFF.

This clone appeared a few times. The V gene is TRBV18, the J gene TRBJ1-1; D is undetermined. Germline CDR1 KGHSH, CDR2 LQKENI. This CDR3 is built from 14 residues. V was trimmed by 0 bases and J by 4 bases, leaving 9 bases between them. In DNA form, the CDR3 reads TGTGCCAGCTCACCACCGGGCGAAGGCACTGAAGCTTTCTTT. Protein sequence: CASSPPGEGTEAFF.

The J gene is TRBJ2-5, the V gene TRBV5-6, with TRBD1 matching 10 bases. V shed 4 bases and J 4 bases; nucleotides not matched to a gene: 7. Germline V gene data show CDR1 as SGHDT and CDR2 as YYEEEE. There are 15 residues in the CDR3. CDR3 in DNA: TGTGCCAGCAGCCCGACCCGACAGGGGGCAGAGACCCAGTACTTC. Encoded protein: CASSPTRQGAETQYF.